This T cell receptor (beta chain) was recorded in a study of T cell responses to AZD1222 COVID-19 vaccine. As regards this clone: The target antigen is unknown.

CDR1 is MDHEN, CDR2 SYDVKM, per germline. V lost 4 bases and J lost 9; bases outside the gene matches: 1. This CDR3 has 12 residues. Repertoires were generated with immunoSEQ multiplex PCR, while TCRdb's copy carries only in-frame clones and drops some. The profile covers about 83,000 clones, with over 75% appearing a single time and roughly 4.7% taken by the ten largest. Whole-study results and caveats: Repertoires were collected only later (after the peak T cell response had occurred). Donors were chiefly white British, with a greater number of females, and clonal diversity was perhaps underestimated.

The specimen comprised peripheral blood, sampled on day 0 of MenACWY control vaccination. The chain is built from TRBV28 and TRBJ1-2, with 11 bases that match TRBD1. This TCR was recovered from an adult in good health. CDR3 sequence reads: CASSWTGGSYTF. The DNA for the CDR3 is TGTGCCAGCAGTTGGACAGGGGGCAGCTACACCTTC.